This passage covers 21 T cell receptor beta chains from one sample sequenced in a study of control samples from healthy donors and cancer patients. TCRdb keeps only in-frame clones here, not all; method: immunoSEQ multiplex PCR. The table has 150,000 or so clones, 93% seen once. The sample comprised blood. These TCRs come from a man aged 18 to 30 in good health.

The CDR3 protein is CASSLGGLTEAFF. The CDR3, as DNA: TGCGCCAGCAGCTTGGGGGGCCTCACTGAAGCTTTCTTT. The V call is TRBV5-1, the J call TRBJ1-1; a weak D match, TRBD1 (5 bases). V shed 0 bases and J shed 4 bases, with 7 bases lying between them. There are 13 residues in the CDR3. In germline, CDR1 is SGHRS, CDR2 YFSETQ.

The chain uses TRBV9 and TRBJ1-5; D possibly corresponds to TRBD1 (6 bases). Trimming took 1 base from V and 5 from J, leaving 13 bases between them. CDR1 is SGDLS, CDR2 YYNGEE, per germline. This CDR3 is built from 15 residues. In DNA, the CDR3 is TGTGCCAGCAGCGTAAGGGGGACCCCTGATCAGCCCCAGCATTTT. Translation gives CASSVRGTPDQPQHF.

The CDR3 bases are TGTGCCACCAGTGATGGGGACGGAGGCTACACCTTC. Its protein product is CATSDGDGGYTF. The chain uses TRBV24-1 and TRBJ1-2; D might be TRBD1 (5 bases). The CDR3 is made up of 12 amino acids. The germline V gene encodes CDR1 KGHDR and CDR2 SFDVKD. V lost 3 bases, J lost 8 bases, and 9 bases lay in between.

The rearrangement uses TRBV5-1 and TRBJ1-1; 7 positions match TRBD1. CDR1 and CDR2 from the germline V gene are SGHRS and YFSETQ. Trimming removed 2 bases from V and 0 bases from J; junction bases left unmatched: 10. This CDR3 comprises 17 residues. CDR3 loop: CASSLKRGPGMNTEAFF. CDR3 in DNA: TGCGCCAGCAGCTTAAAAAGGGGGCCGGGTATGAACACTGAAGCTTTCTTT.

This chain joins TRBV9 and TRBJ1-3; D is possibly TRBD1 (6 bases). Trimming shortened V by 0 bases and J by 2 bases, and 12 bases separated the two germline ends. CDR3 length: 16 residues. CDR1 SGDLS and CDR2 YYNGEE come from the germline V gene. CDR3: CASSVEGGNTGNTIYF. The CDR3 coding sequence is TGTGCCAGCAGCGTAGAGGGGGGAAATACTGGAAACACCATATATTTT.

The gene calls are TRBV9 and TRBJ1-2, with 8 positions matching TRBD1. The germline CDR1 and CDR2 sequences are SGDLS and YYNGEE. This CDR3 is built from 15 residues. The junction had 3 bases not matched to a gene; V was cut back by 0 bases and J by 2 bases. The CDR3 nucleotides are TGTGCCAGCAGCGTAGTTGCAGGGGGCAACTATGGCTACACCTTC. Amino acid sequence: CASSVVAGGNYGYTF.

The CDR3 coding sequence is TGCGCCAGCAGCGCCCCGGGACCCCGCACTGAAGCTTTCTTT. Amino acids: CASSAPGPRTEAFF. This chain links TRBV5-1 with TRBJ1-1, with a possible D match to TRBD1 (5 bases). The length of the CDR3 is 14 residues. Deletions cut 4 bases from V and 4 bases from J, with 14 bases between. Looked up from germline, CDR1 is SGHRS and CDR2 is YFSETQ.

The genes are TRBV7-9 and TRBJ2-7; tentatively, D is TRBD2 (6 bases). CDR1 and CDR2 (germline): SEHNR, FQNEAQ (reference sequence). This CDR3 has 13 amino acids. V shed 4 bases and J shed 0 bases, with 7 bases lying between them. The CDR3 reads CASSYGGSYEQYF. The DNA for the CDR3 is TGTGCCAGCAGCTACGGGGGCTCCTACGAGCAGTACTTC.

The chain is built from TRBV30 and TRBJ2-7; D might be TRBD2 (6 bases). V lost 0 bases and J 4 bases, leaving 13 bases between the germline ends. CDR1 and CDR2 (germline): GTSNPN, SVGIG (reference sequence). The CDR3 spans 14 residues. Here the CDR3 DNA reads TGTGCCTGGAGTGTAGGGGTTGGAGGGTACGAGCAGTACTTC. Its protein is CAWSVGVGGYEQYF.

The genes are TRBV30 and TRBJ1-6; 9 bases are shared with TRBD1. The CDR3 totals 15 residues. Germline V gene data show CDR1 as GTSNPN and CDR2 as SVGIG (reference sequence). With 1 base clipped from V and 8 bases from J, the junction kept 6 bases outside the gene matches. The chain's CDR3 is CAWSAGTGIYSPLHF. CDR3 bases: TGTGCCTGGAGTGCTGGGACAGGGATATATTCACCCCTCCACTTT.

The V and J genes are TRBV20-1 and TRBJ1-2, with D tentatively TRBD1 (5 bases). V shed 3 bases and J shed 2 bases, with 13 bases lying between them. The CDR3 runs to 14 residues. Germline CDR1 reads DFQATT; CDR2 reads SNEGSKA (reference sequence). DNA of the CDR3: TGCAGTGCTAGTTCCCGGGGGGGGAACTATGGCTACACCTTC. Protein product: CSASSRGGNYGYTF.

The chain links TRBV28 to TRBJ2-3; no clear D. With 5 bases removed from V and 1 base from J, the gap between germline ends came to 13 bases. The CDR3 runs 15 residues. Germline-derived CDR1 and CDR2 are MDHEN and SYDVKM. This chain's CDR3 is CASSIPGRGTDTQYF. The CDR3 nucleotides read TGTGCCAGCAGTATACCGGGCAGAGGCACAGATACGCAGTATTTT.

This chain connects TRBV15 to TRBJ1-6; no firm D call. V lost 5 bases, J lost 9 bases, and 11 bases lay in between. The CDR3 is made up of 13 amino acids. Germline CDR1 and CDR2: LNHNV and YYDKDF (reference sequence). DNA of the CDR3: TGTGCCACCAGCCCAAAAAGGAGTTCACCCCTCCACTTT. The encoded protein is CATSPKRSSPLHF.

CDR3 DNA: TGCGCCAGCAGCGGGAGTTGGAAGGAGCAGTTCTTC. The encoded protein is CASSGSWKEQFF. This chain joins TRBV5-1 and TRBJ2-1; possible D gene TRBD2, 5 bases. Germline V CDR1 and CDR2: SGHRS, YFSETQ. Trimming took off 4 bases at V and 10 bases at J, with 12 bases between the two ends. There are 12 residues in the CDR3. The full variable domain, completed using reference TRBV5-1 and TRBJ2-1, is KAGVTQTPRYLIKTRGQQVTLSCSPISGHRSVSWYQQTPGQGLQFLFEYFSETQRNKGNFPGRFSGRQFSNSRSEMNVSTLELGDSALYLCASSGSWKEQFFGPGTRLTVL.

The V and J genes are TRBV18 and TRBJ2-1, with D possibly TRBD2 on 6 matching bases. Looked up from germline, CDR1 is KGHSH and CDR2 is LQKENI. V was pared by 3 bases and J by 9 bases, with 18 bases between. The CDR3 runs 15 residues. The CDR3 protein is CASSPLAPPEGEQFF. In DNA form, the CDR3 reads TGTGCCAGCTCACCTCTGGCGCCGCCGGAGGGTGAGCAGTTCTTC.

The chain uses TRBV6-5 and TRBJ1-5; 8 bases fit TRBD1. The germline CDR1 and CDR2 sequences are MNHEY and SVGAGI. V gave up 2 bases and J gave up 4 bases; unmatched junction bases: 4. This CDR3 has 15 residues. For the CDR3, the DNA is TGTGCCAGCAGTTACGGGACAGGCGCAAATCAGCCCCAGCATTTT. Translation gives CASSYGTGANQPQHF.

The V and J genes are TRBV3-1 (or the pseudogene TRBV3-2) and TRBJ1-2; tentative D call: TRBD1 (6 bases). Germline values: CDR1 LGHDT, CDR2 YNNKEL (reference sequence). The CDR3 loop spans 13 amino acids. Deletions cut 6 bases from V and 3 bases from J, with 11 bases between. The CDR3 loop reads CASRRGQDYGYTF. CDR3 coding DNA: TGTGCCAGCAGACGGGGGCAAGACTATGGCTACACCTTC.

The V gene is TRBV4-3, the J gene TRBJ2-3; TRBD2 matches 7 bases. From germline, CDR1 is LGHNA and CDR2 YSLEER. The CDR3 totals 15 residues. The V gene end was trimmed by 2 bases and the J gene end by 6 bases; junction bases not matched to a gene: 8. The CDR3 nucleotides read TGCGCCAGCAGCCAACTTAGCGGGCGCCGGGATACGCAGTATTTT. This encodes CASSQLSGRRDTQYF.

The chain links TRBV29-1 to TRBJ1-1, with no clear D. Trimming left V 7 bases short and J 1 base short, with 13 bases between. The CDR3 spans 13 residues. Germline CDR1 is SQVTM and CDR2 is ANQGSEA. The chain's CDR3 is CSAARAENTEAFF. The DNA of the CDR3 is TGCAGCGCCGCAAGGGCGGAGAACACTGAAGCTTTCTTT.

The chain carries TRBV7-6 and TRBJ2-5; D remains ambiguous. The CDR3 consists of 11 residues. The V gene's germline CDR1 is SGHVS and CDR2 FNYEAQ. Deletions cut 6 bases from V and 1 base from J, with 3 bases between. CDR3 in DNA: TGTGCCAGCAGTTCCCAAGAGACCCAGTACTTC. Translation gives CASSSQETQYF.

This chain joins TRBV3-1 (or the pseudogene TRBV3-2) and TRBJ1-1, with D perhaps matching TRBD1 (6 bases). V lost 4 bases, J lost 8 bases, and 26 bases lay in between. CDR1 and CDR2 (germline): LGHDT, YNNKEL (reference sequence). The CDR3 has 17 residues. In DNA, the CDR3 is TGTGCCAGCAGCCCCGAGGGGGGGGGCCGTTTATCTTCGGAAGCTTTCTTT. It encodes CASSPEGGGRLSSEAFF.